Below are 26 T cell receptor beta chains sequenced from a single sample in a study of cytomegalovirus exposure and HLA in healthy donors (dated 2017 in TCRdb). Receptor libraries were prepared by the immunoSEQ multiplex PCR assay. The multiplex PCR relied on a mix of 60 forward primers for TCR Vbeta segments and 13 reverse primers for TCR Jbeta segments. TCRdb provides this immuneACCESS table in a form limited to in-frame rearrangements. Some clones are lacking; in checked studies, under half of them reflect an unresolved V gene, and why the rest are absent is not known. The sample records roughly 250,000 clones, roughly 81% of which are singletons. The top ten hold about 2% of the sample. The sample was PBMCs. The receptors stem from a woman between 40 and 55 years old in good health and CMV-seropositive.

Written as DNA, the CDR3 is TGTGCCTGGAGTGTACGTCGGACAGGGGTTCGCGGGGAGCTGTTTTTT. It codes for CAWSVRRTGVRGELFF. V usage is TRBV30 and J usage is TRBJ2-2; TRBD1 matches 9 bases. Germline values: CDR1 GTSNPN, CDR2 SVGIG (reference sequence). The length of the CDR3 is 16 residues. The V and J ends lost 0 bases and 7 bases, in that order; junction bases with no gene match: 9. The full variable domain, with the rest looked up from reference TRBV30 and TRBJ2-2, is SQTIHQWPATLVQPVGSPLSLECTVEGTSNPNLYWYRQAAGRGLQLLFYSVGIGQISSEVPQNLSASRPQDRQFILSSKKLLLSDSGFYLCAWSVRRTGVRGELFFGEGSRLTVL.

The chain recombines TRBV5-1 with TRBJ2-3; 12 bases agree with TRBD2. Trimming at V came to 1 base and at J to 3 bases, leaving 9 bases not matched to a gene. Per germline, CDR1 SGHRS and CDR2 YFSETQ. The CDR3 is 18 residues long. The DNA of the CDR3 is TGCGCCAGCAGCTTGATCACTAGCGGGAGGTTCGGTACAGATACGCAGTATTTT. Protein sequence: CASSLITSGRFGTDTQYF.

The genes are TRBV20-1 and TRBJ1-1, with D unresolved. This CDR3 has 11 amino acids. Trimming left V 4 bases short and J 10 bases short, with 13 bases between. From germline, CDR1 is DFQATT and CDR2 SNEGSKA (reference sequence). CDR3: CSAISEVVAFF. The CDR3 coding sequence is TGCAGTGCTATCTCAGAGGTTGTAGCTTTCTTT.

CDR3: CASRITGAGSYTF. In DNA form, the CDR3 reads TGTGCCAGCAGAATTACAGGGGCCGGTAGCTACACCTTC. The chain combines TRBV13 with TRBJ1-2; 7 nucleotides align to TRBD1. The CDR3 length is 13 residues. Germline V gene data show CDR1 as PRHDT and CDR2 as FYEKMQ (reference sequence). Trimming removed 6 bases from V and 9 bases from J; junction bases left unmatched: 10.

The chain uses TRBV5-1 and TRBJ1-2; 9 nucleotides agree with TRBD1. Trimming took 4 bases from V and 8 from J; bases not matched to a gene: 12. In germline, CDR1 is SGHRS, CDR2 YFSETQ. The CDR3 length is 15 residues. CDR3 sequence: CASSIEPGQGYGYTF. In DNA, the CDR3 is TGCGCCAGCAGCATTGAGCCGGGACAGGGATACGGCTACACCTTC.

The chain recombines TRBV11-3 with TRBJ2-2; 7 bases are shared with TRBD1. The CDR3 is 15 amino acids. V gave up 8 bases and J gave up 1 base; unmatched junction bases: 7. CDR1 and CDR2 from the germline V gene are SGHNT and YENEEA. This CDR3 reads CASQRQGLNTGELFF. The DNA for the CDR3 is TGTGCCAGCCAACGACAGGGATTGAACACCGGGGAGCTGTTTTTT.

J is TRBJ1-5 and V is TRBV5-1; 9 bases are shared with TRBD1. This CDR3 contains 15 residues. Losses at the gene ends were 4 bases for V and 5 bases for J; bases not matched to a gene: 7. CDR1 is SGHRS and CDR2 is YFSETQ in the germline V gene. The CDR3 reads CASSPEGQGHQPQHF. DNA of the CDR3: TGCGCCAGCAGCCCCGAGGGACAGGGACATCAGCCCCAGCATTTT.

The rearrangement links TRBV5-4 to TRBJ1-1, with 7 bases that match TRBD1. This CDR3 has 17 residues. J gave up 4 bases and V 4 bases, and 16 bases lay outside the gene matches. Germline V gene data show CDR1 as SGHNT and CDR2 as YYREEE (reference sequence). The CDR3 DNA follows: TGTGCCAGCAGCCCCGACCCGACAGGGAGGTTTAGCACTGAAGCTTTCTTT. It specifies CASSPDPTGRFSTEAFF.

The genes are TRBV30 and TRBJ1-5; D may be TRBD1 (5 bases). The germline V gene has CDR1 GTSNPN and CDR2 SVGIG (reference sequence). V lost 0 bases to trimming and J lost 0 bases, with 18 bases between them. The CDR3 runs to 18 residues. CDR3 DNA: TGTGCCTGGAGTGTCGGGGGGTACAGTACTAATAGCAATCAGCCCCAGCATTTT. Encoded protein: CAWSVGGYSTNSNQPQHF.

The chain is built from TRBV6-6 and TRBJ2-2; 10 bases agree with TRBD2. Losses at the gene ends were 9 bases for V and 6 bases for J; bases not matched to a gene: 10. Looked up from germline, CDR1 is MNHNY and CDR2 is SVGAGI (reference sequence). This CDR3 has 15 residues. The CDR3 protein is CASTSSGSGSGELFF. CDR3 sequence (DNA): TGTGCCAGTACTTCTAGCGGGAGTGGTTCCGGGGAGCTGTTTTTT.

This clone is a singleton in its sample. CDR3 sequence: CASSSPTGPSYGYTF. The CDR3 DNA reads TGTGCCAGCAGTTCACCGACAGGTCCCTCCTATGGCTACACCTTC. This chain links TRBV28 with TRBJ1-2; TRBD1 is a possible D gene (6 bases). Germline assignment: CDR1 MDHEN and CDR2 SYDVKM. The CDR3 has 15 amino acids. Trimming removed 4 bases at V and 4 bases at J, with 16 bases between.

This chain joins TRBV5-4 and TRBJ2-7; 10 bases match TRBD2. V was pared by 4 bases and J by 0 bases, with 4 bases of the junction left unmatched. The CDR3 is 15 amino acids. Per germline, CDR1 SGHNT and CDR2 YYREEE (reference sequence). CDR3 protein: CASSSSGRSSYEQYF. The CDR3 region has the DNA TGTGCCAGCAGCAGTAGCGGGAGGAGCTCCTACGAGCAGTACTTC.

The V gene is TRBV5-6, the J gene TRBJ2-1; 9 nucleotides line up with TRBD1. V was clipped by 4 bases and J by 7 bases; unmatched bases: 15. The CDR3 has 17 residues. CDR1 is SGHDT and CDR2 is YYEEEE in the germline V gene. DNA of the CDR3: TGTGCCAGCAGCCCACGGACAGGGGCTCTTCTAACGAATGAGCAGTTCTTC. As protein: CASSPRTGALLTNEQFF.

The V gene is TRBV5-4, the J gene TRBJ2-7; 7 nucleotides line up with TRBD2. Per the germline V gene, CDR1 is SGHNT and CDR2 is YYREEE (reference sequence). The CDR3 extends over 15 amino acids. The junction had 10 bases not matched to a gene; V was cut back by 4 bases and J by 3 bases. The CDR3 region has the DNA TGTGCCAGCAGCCCGGGGGGAGCTAGCGGCTACGAGCAGTACTTC. Its translation: CASSPGGASGYEQYF.

This chain uses TRBV13 with TRBJ2-2; 8 bases fit TRBD2. Germline CDR1 and CDR2: PRHDT and FYEKMQ (reference sequence). The CDR3 has 14 amino acids. V shed 6 bases and J 4 bases; nucleotides not matched to a gene: 4. DNA of the CDR3: TGTGCCAGCAGACAAGCGGGAGTCACCGGGGAGCTGTTTTTT. This translates into CASRQAGVTGELFF.

V is TRBV15 and J is TRBJ2-1; D perhaps matches TRBD2 (6 bases). CDR1 and CDR2 from the germline V gene are LNHNV and YYDKDF (reference sequence). CDR3 length equals 15 residues. Trimming stripped 3 bases from V and 10 bases from J, with 19 bases between. CDR3 sequence reads: CATSSLGGSGGEQFF. The DNA for the CDR3 is TGTGCCACCAGCAGTTTAGGCGGGTCTGGGGGGGAGCAGTTCTTC.

The CDR3 DNA reads TGTGCCAGCAGTTTTGTCCCGGGGGACACTGAAGCTTTCTTT. This encodes CASSFVPGDTEAFF. The chain uses TRBV27 and TRBJ1-1, with D maybe TRBD1 (5 bases). The germline V and J ends were trimmed by 3 bases and 3 bases, with 11 bases remaining between them. Germline CDR1 and CDR2: MNHEY and SMNVEV (reference sequence). The CDR3 consists of 14 residues.

This chain links TRBV7-6 with TRBJ2-7; 7 nucleotides align to TRBD2. V shed 4 bases, J shed 3 bases, and the junction held 9 bases outside the gene matches. The length of the CDR3 is 15 residues. Germline values: CDR1 SGHVS, CDR2 FNYEAQ. The CDR3 region has the DNA TGTGCCAGCAGCTCAACGCAGGGCGGGGGCTACGAGCAGTACTTC. Residues: CASSSTQGGGYEQYF.

This chain connects TRBV5-1 to TRBJ1-5; 9 nucleotides align to TRBD1. CDR1 and CDR2 (germline): SGHRS, YFSETQ. The CDR3 has 14 residues. V dropped 0 bases and J dropped 5; count of bases not matched to a gene: 0. The CDR3 protein is CASSLGTGDQPQHF. Written as DNA, the CDR3 is TGCGCCAGCAGCTTGGGGACAGGGGATCAGCCCCAGCATTTT. Full variable domain (missing parts from reference TRBV5-1 and TRBJ1-5): KAGVTQTPRYLIKTRGQQVTLSCSPISGHRSVSWYQQTPGQGLQFLFEYFSETQRNKGNFPGRFSGRQFSNSRSEMNVSTLELGDSALYLCASSLGTGDQPQHFGDGTRLSIL.

The chain is built from TRBV27 and TRBJ2-7; 10 positions match TRBD2. J was trimmed by 6 bases and V by 5 bases; bases with no gene match: 16. The CDR3 is 17 residues long. Germline values: CDR1 MNHEY, CDR2 SMNVEV (reference sequence). CDR3 amino acids: CASSPQGASGSRAEQYF. CDR3 in DNA: TGTGCCAGCAGTCCCCAAGGCGCTAGCGGGAGTAGAGCCGAGCAGTACTTC.

The genes are TRBV9 and TRBJ2-2; 12 positions match TRBD2. Germline trimming cut 3 bases from V and 0 bases from J; bases unmatched to any gene: 9. Germline loops: CDR1 SGDLS, CDR2 YYNGEE. This CDR3 is built from 19 residues. The CDR3 region is CASSDRTSGVSANTGELFF. DNA of the CDR3: TGTGCCAGCAGCGATAGGACTAGCGGGGTCTCGGCGAACACCGGGGAGCTGTTTTTT.

The chain employs TRBV7-2 and TRBJ2-2, with 9 nucleotides matching TRBD1. The V gene end was trimmed by 5 bases and the J gene end by 5 bases; junction bases not matched to a gene: 9. The CDR3 runs to 16 residues. The V gene's germline CDR1 is SGHTA and CDR2 FQGNSA. This CDR3 reads CASSPGGTGLTGELFF. CDR3 nucleotides: TGTGCCAGCAGCCCCGGCGGGACAGGGTTGACCGGGGAGCTGTTTTTT.

For this clone: This specimen includes other DNA sequences encoding the same CDR3. The V gene is TRBV20-1, the J gene TRBJ2-1, with D perhaps matching TRBD2 (5 bases). V was shortened by 3 bases and J by 8 bases, with 8 bases between the two germline ends. The CDR3 covers 11 residues. Germline values: CDR1 DFQATT, CDR2 SNEGSKA (reference sequence). CDR3 coding DNA: TGCAGTGCTAGTACTAGTTATGAGCAGTTCTTC. Protein: CSASTSYEQFF.

The chain employs TRBV19 and TRBJ1-1, with D perhaps TRBD1 (5 bases). CDR3 length: 15 amino acids. The V end was cut by 4 bases, the J end by 4 bases, with 16 bases between. CDR1 is LNHDA, CDR2 SQIVND, per germline (reference sequence). The DNA for the CDR3 is TGTGCCAGTAGTACCCGCGGTGGGGGGTTCACTGAAGCTTTCTTT. Translated, it gives CASSTRGGGFTEAFF.

The chain employs TRBV10-3 and TRBJ2-3; D perhaps matches TRBD2 (5 bases). CDR1 and CDR2 (germline): ENHRY, SYGVKD. Trimming stripped 8 bases from V and 5 bases from J, with 20 bases between. The CDR3 totals 15 residues. The CDR3 nucleotides read TGTGCCATCGAGAGTAGCGACAACCCCGGAGATACGCAGTATTTT. This sequence encodes CAIESSDNPGDTQYF.

This chain links TRBV10-3 with TRBJ2-2; 10 nucleotides agree with TRBD2. The CDR3 totals 15 residues. The germline CDR1 and CDR2 sequences are ENHRY and SYGVKD. The ends lost 4 bases at V and 6 bases at J; junction bases unmatched: 5. CDR3 protein: CAISVLAGGAGELFF. CDR3 in DNA: TGTGCCATCAGTGTATTAGCGGGGGGCGCCGGGGAGCTGTTTTTT.